The clone carrying this TCR beta chain was seen a few times. What it binds is not known. The data originate from a study of T-cell memory formation after mild COVID-19. General study results and limits: Mostly located in CM and EM were contracting CD4+ clones, with contracting CD8+ clones located in EMRA. Later expanders leaned toward CD4+, whereas clones contracting from day 15 to 85 were balanced CD4/CD8. Confirmation was lacking for SARS-CoV-2 specificity of second-wave clones that peaked on day 37.

5'RACE primed at constant segments yielded TCR alpha and TCR beta cDNA libraries bearing sample barcodes and UMIs. One entry per CDR3 protein, called by TCRdb with MiXCR from the 5' RACE reads. The sample includes roughly 340,000 distinct CDR3 sequences, roughly 19% of them seen just once. J was trimmed by 2 bases and V by 4 bases; bases with no gene match: 8. Germline V gives CDR1 SGHDT, CDR2 YYEEEE. This CDR3 spans 15 amino acids. This receptor was taken from a man aged 18 to 29 who had mild COVID-19 (a few samples of this study predate the infection). Cell type and time point are not known. The V call is TRBV5-6, the J call TRBJ2-5; 7 bases fit TRBD1. The sample comprised PBMCs or a T cell subset sorted from them (not recorded which). The CDR3 here is CASSPRQGSQETQYF. DNA for the CDR3: TGTGCCAGCAGCCCCAGACAGGGAAGTCAAGAGACCCAGTACTTC. Based on the CDR3 plus reference TRBV5-6 and TRBJ2-5, the full variable domain is DAGVTQSPTHLIKTRGQQVTLRCSPKSGHDTVSWYQQALGQGPQFIFQYYEEEERQRGNFPDRFSGHQFPNYSSELNVNALLLGDSALYLCASSPRQGSQETQYFGPGTRLLVL.